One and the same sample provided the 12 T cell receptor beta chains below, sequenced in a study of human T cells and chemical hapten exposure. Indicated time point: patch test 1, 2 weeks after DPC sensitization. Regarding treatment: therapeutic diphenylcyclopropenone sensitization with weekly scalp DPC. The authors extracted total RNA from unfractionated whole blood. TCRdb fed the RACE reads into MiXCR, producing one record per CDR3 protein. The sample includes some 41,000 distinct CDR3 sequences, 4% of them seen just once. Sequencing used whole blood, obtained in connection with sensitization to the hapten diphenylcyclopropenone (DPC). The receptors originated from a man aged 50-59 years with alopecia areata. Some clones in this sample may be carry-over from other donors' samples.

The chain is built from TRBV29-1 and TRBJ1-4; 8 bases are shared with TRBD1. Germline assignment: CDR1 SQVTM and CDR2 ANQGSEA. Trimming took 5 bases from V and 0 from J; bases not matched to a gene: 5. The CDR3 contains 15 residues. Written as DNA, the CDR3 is TGCAGCGTTTCCTCGACAGGGGCAACTAATGAAAAACTGTTTTTT. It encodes CSVSSTGATNEKLFF.

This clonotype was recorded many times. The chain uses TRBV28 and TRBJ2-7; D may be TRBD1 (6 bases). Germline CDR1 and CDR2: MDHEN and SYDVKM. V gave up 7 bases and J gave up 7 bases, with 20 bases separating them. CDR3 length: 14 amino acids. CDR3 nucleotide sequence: TGTGCCAGCACCCCGGGACACAGCTTGTTTGAGCAGTACTTC. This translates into CASTPGHSLFEQYF.

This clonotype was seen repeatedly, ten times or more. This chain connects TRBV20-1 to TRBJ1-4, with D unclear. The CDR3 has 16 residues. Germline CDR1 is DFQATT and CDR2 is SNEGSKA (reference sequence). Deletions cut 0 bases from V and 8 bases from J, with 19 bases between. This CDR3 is CSARDHMSGAGEKLFF. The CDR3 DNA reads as TGCAGTGCTAGAGATCATATGAGTGGCGCGGGGGAAAAACTGTTTTTT.

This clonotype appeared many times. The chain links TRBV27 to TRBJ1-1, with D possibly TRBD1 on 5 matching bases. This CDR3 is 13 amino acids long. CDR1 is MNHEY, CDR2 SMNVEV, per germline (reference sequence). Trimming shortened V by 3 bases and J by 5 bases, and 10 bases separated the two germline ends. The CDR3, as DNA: TGTGCCAGCAGTTTTGGGGGACGGACTGAAGCTTTCTTT. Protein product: CASSFGGRTEAFF.

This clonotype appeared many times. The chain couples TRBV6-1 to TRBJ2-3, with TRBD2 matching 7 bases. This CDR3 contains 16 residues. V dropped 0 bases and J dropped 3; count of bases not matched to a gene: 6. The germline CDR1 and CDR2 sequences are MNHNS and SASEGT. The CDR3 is CASSEAQGGVTDTQYF. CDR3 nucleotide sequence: TGTGCCAGCAGTGAAGCCCAGGGAGGGGTGACAGATACGCAGTATTTT.

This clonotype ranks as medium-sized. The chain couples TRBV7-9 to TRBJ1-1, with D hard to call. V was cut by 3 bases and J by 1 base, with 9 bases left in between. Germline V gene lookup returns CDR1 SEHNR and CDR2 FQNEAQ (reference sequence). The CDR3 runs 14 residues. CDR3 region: CASSFHTENTEAFF. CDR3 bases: TGTGCCAGCAGCTTCCACACCGAGAACACTGAAGCTTTCTTT.

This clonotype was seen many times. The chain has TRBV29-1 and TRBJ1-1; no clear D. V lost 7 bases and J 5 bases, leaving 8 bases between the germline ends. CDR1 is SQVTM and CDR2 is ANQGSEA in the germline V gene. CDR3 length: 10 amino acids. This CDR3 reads CSGKKTEAFF. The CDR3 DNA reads TGCAGCGGTAAGAAAACTGAAGCTTTCTTT.

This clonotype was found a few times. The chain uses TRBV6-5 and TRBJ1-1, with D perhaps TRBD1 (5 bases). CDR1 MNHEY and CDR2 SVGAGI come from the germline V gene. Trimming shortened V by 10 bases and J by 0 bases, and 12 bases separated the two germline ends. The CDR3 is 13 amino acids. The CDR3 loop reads CATSTVVNTEAFF. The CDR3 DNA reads TGTGCCACTTCGACAGTTGTGAACACTGAAGCTTTCTTT.

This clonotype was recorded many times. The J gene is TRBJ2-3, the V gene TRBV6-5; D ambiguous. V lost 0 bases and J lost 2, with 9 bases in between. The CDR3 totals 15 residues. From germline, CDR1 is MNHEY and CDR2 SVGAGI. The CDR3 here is CASSYSMATTDTQYF. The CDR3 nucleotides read TGTGCCAGCAGTTACTCGATGGCAACCACAGATACGCAGTATTTT.

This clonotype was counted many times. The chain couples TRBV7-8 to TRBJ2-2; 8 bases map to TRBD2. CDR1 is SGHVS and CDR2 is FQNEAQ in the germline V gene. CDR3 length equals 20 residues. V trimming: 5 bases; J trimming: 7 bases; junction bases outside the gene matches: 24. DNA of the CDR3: TGTGCCAGCAGCCCGTCGAGGACGACGATTGAGCGGGAGAGGAACGGGGAGCTGTTTTTT. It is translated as CASSPSRTTIERERNGELFF.

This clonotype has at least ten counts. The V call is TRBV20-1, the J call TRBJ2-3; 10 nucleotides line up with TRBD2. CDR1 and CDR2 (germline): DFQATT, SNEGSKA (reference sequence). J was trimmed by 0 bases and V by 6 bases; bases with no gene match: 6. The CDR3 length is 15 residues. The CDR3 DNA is TGCAGTGCCAAGCGAGCGGGAGGGAGCACAGATACGCAGTATTTT. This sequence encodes CSAKRAGGSTDTQYF.

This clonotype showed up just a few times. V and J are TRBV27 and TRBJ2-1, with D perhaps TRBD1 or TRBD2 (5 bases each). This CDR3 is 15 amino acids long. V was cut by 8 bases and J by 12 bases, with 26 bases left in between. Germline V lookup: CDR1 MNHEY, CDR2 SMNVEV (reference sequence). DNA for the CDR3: TGTGCCAGCGGGAACTCCGGGACCCCCCAGTCAGGGCAGTTCTTC. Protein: CASGNSGTPQSGQFF.